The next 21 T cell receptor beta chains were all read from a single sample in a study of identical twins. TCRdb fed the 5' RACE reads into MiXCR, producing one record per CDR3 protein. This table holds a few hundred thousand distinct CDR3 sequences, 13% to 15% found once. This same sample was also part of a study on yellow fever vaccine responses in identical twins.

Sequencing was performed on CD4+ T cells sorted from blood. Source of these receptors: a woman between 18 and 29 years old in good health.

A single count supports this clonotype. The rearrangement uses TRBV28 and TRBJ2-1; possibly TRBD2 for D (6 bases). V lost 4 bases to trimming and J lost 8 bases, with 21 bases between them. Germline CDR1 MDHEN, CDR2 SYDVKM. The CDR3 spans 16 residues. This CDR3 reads CASSSRGIHGLDEQFF. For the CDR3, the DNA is TGTGCCAGCAGTTCGCGGGGAATCCATGGTTTGGATGAGCAGTTCTTC.

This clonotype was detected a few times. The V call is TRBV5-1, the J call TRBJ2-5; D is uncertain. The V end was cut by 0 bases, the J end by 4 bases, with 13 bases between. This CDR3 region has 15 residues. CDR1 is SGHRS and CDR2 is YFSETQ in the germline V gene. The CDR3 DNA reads TGCGCCAGCAGCTTGGATACGGGCCTGGGAGAGACCCAGTACTTC. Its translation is CASSLDTGLGETQYF.

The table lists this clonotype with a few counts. The CDR3 region is CASSEFWGGEQYF. CDR3 nucleotide sequence: TGTGCCAGCAGTGAATTTTGGGGAGGTGAGCAGTACTTC. The rearrangement joins TRBV2 to TRBJ2-7; tentative D call: TRBD2 (6 bases). Germline values: CDR1 SNHLY, CDR2 FYNNEI. V lost 2 bases and J lost 7, with 12 bases in between. The CDR3 has 13 residues.

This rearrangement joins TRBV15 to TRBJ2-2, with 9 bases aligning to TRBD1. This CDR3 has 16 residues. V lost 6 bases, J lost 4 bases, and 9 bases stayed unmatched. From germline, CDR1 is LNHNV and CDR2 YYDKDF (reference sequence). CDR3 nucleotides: TGTGCCACCAGAAGATCCGGGACAGGGCCCACCGGGGAGCTGTTTTTT. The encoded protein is CATRRSGTGPTGELFF.

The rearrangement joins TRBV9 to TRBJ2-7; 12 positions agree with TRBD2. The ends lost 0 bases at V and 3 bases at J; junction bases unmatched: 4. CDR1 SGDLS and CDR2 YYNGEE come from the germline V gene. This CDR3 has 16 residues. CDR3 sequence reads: CASSVGLAGAFYEQYF. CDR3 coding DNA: TGTGCCAGCAGCGTAGGACTAGCGGGAGCCTTCTACGAGCAGTACTTC.

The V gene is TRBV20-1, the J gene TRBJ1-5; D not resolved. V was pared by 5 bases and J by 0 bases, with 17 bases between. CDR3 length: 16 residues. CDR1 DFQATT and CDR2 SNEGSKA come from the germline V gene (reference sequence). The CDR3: CSAHSIQDYSNQPQHF. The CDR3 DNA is TGCAGTGCTCATTCAATCCAGGACTATAGCAATCAGCCCCAGCATTTT.

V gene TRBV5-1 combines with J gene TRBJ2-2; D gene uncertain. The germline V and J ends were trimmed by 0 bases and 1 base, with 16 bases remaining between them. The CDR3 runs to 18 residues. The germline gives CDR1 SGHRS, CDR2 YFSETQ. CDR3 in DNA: TGCGCCAGCAGCTTGGGAACTCAGAGATTTTTGAACACCGGGGAGCTGTTTTTT. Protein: CASSLGTQRFLNTGELFF.

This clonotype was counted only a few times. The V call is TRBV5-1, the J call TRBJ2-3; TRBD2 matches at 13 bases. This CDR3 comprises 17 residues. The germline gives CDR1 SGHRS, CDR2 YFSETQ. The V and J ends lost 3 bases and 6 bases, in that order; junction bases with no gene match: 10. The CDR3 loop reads CASSSAVLAGGVDTQYF. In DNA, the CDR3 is TGCGCCAGCAGCTCCGCCGTACTAGCGGGAGGGGTGGATACGCAGTATTTT.

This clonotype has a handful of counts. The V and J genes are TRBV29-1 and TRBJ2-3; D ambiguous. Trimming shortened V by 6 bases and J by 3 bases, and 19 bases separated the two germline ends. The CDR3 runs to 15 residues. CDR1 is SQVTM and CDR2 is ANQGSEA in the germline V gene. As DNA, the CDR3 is TGCAGCGTCGCCCGGTTTGGGCAGGAGACAGATACGCAGTATTTT. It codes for CSVARFGQETDTQYF.

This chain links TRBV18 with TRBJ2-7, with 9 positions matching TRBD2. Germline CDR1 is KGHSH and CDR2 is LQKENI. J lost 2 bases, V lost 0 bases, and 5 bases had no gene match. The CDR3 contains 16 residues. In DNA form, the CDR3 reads TGTGCCAGCTCACCACCCATAGCGGGAGACCCCTACGAGCAGTACTTC. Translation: CASSPPIAGDPYEQYF.

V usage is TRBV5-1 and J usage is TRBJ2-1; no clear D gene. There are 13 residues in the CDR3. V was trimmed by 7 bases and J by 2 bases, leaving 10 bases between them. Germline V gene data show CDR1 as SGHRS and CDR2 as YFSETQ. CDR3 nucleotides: TGCGCCAGCGCCGTCGAGGCCTACAATGAGCAGTTCTTC. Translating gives CASAVEAYNEQFF.

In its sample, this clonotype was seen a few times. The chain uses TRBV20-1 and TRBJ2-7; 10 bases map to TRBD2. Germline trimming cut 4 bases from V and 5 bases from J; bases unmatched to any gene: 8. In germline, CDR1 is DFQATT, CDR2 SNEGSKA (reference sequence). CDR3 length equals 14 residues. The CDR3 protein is CSAKTTSGVHEQYV. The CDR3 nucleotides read TGCAGTGCTAAGACCACTAGCGGGGTCCACGAGCAGTACGTC.

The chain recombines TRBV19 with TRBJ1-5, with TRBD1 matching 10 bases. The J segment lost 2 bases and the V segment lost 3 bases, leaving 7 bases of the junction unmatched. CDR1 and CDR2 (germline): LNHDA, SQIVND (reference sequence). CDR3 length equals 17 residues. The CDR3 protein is CASSMRDRGSGNQPQHF. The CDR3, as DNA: TGTGCCAGTAGTATGAGGGACAGGGGTAGTGGCAATCAGCCCCAGCATTTT.

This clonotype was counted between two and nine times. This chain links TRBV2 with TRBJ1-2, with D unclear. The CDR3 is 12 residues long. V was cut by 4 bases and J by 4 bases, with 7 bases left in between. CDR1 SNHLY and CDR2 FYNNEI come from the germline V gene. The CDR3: CASSVYLYGYTF. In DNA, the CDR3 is TGTGCCAGCAGTGTATACCTCTATGGCTACACCTTC. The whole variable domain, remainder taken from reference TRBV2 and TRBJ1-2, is EPEVTQTPSHQVTQMGQEVILRCVPISNHLYFYWYRQILGQKVEFLVSFYNNEISEKSEIFDDQFSVERPDGSNFTLKIRSTKLEDSAMYFCASSVYLYGYTFGSGTRLTVV.

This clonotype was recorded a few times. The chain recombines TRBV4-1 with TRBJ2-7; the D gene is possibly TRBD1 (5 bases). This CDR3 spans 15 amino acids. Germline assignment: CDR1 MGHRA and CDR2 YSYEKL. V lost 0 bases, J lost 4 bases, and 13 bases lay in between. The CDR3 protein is CASSQDPTVRYEQYF. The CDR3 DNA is TGCGCCAGCAGCCAAGATCCGACAGTAAGGTACGAGCAGTACTTC.

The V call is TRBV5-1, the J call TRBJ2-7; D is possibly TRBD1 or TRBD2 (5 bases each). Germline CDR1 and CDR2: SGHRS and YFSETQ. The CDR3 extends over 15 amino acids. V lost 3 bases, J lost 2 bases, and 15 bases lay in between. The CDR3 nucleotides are TGCGCCAGCAGCTCTATCCGGGACGGAGCCTACGAGCAGTACTTC. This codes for CASSSIRDGAYEQYF.

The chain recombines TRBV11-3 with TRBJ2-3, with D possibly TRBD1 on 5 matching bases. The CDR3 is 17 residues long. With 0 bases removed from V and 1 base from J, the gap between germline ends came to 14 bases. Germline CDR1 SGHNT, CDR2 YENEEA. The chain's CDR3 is CASSLDLRGMGTDTQYF. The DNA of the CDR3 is TGTGCCAGCAGCTTAGATCTTAGGGGCATGGGCACAGATACGCAGTATTTT.

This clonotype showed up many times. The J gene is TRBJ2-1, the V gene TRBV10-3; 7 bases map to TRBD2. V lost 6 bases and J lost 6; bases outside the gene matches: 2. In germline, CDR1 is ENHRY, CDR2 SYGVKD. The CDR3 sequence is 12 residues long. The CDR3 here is CAISPSGNEQFF. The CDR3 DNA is TGTGCCATCAGCCCTAGCGGCAATGAGCAGTTCTTC.

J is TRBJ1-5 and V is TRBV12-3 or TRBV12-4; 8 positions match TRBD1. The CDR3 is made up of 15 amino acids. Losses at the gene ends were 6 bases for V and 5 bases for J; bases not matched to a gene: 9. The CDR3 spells CASRVGTGGHQPQHF. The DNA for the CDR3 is TGTGCCAGCAGGGTGGGGACAGGAGGTCATCAGCCCCAGCATTTT.

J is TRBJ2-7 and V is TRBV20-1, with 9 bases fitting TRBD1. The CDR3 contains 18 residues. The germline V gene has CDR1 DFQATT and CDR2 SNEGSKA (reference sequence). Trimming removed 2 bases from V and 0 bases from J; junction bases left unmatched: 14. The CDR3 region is CSARSRAGTGPDSYEQYF. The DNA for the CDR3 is TGCAGTGCTAGATCCCGGGCGGGGACAGGGCCCGACTCCTACGAGCAGTACTTC.

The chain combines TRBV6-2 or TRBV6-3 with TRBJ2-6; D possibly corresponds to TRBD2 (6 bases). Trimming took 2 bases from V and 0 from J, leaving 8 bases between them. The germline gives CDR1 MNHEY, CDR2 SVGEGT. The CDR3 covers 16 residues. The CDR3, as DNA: TGTGCCAGCAGTTACGGCGGGGTCTCTGGGGCCAACGTCCTGACTTTC. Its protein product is CASSYGGVSGANVLTF.